Included here is one T cell receptor (beta chain) sequence, with context. This sample stems from a study of T cells in women clearing cervical HPV infection. About the research overall: Case blood was drawn when the lesion was first found; control blood after infection became undetectable. For cases, blood was sampled a median approximately 150 days after lesion detection, interquartile range roughly 80 to 200 days.

The assay was immunoSEQ multiplex PCR, and TCRdb's table has in-frame clones only and misses some. The sample data list 29,000 or so clones. The sequenced material came from blood buffy coat. The receptor was isolated from a woman between 18 and 69 years old with a cervical HPV16 infection that either progressed to CIN3+ or cleared (not recorded which).

CDR3 protein: CASSGPRRAGNEQFF. CDR3 bases read: TGTGCCAGCAGTGGCCCACGGAGGGCGGGCAATGAG. The V call is TRBV6-4, the J call TRBJ2-1; the D gene is possibly TRBD2 (6 bases). The read ends 3 residues shy of where the CDR3 ends; the end is completed using the germline J gene. V lost 4 bases, J lost 6 bases, and 16 bases lay in between. Germline values: CDR1 MRHNA, CDR2 SNTAGT. This CDR3 has 15 amino acids.